This entry features one TCR beta chain sequence. Its cognate antigen is unknown. Genomic DNA of every subset was divided equally among multiple immunoSEQ plates. Original data processing: In the immunoSEQ data, sequences were junction-only and lacked quality scores, so filtering differed. This table comes from immunoSEQ multiplex PCR, and its TCRdb copy is limited to in-frame clones, with some not included. The DNA gave D and trimming, while V, J and clone size come from that table. The table shows 600,000 to 800,000 clones, with 72% occurring only once. The sample belongs to a study of shared clonotypes between healthy human individuals. Study findings and constraints: Clonotype sharing among the donors was expected to vary with sequencing depth.

CD4+ cells underwent separation, giving CD45RA+ naive and CD45RA-negative memory subsets. With V trimmed by 1 base and J by 2 bases, 0 bases remained unmatched. CDR1 is LNHNV and CDR2 is YYDKDF in the germline V gene (reference sequence). The CDR3 runs to 14 residues. This clonotype was sampled from a woman in her twenties or thirties in good health. V gene TRBV15 combines with J gene TRBJ2-7, with TRBD1 matching 9 bases. The sequenced material came from memory CD4+ T cells sorted from blood. Subset of the sample: CD45RA-negative fraction. The CDR3: CATSRGQGAYEQYF. CDR3 DNA sequence: TGTGCCACCAGCAGAGGACAGGGGGCCTACGAGCAGTACTTC.